A selection of T cell receptor beta chains follows, all from one sample in a study of cytomegalovirus exposure and HLA in healthy donors. Clones were read by immunoSEQ multiplex PCR, and TCRdb kept only the in-frame ones, dropping some. The data show 55,000 to 80,000 clones, around 93% seen once. The sequencing sample was made of PBMCs. The receptors derive from a woman aged 18-30 years in good health and CMV-seropositive. Both conserved end residues are part of each CDR3. Fields, in order: CDR3 protein, CDR3 DNA, V gene, clone size, J gene, D gene. A D gene is named only where the DNA matches it firmly. For some rows the clone size is stated as once, few or many, or as a class when expanded; others skip it.

CASSQYSGGAAGELFF,TGTGCCAGCTCTCAATATAGCGGGGGGGCCGCCGGGGAGCTGTTTTTT,TRBV9,NA,TRBJ2-2,TRBD2
CATSYEFLRNTEAFF,TGTGCCACCAGCTATGAATTCCTGAGAAACACTGAAGCTTTCTTT,TRBV15,NA,TRBJ1-1,NA
CASVLRTEAFF,TGTGCCAGCGTGTTGCGCACTGAAGCTTTCTTT,TRBV6-4,once,TRBJ1-1,NA
CASSDTGRHEQFF,TGTGCCAGCAGCGACACTGGCCGGCATGAGCAGTTCTTC,TRBV7-3,NA,TRBJ2-1,NA
CASSSRLAGITGELFF,TGTGCCAGCAGCTCCCGACTAGCGGGAATCACCGGGGAGCTGTTTTTT,TRBV9,NA,TRBJ2-2,TRBD2
CASSVDTGTAYEQYF,TGTGCCAGCAGCGTCGACACCGGGACAGCCTACGAGCAGTACTTC,TRBV9,NA,TRBJ2-7,TRBD1
CASSLELAGGTGELFF,TGCGCCAGCAGCTTGGAACTAGCGGGGGGAACCGGGGAGCTGTTTTTT,TRBV5-1,NA,TRBJ2-2,TRBD2
CASSLGAWYGYTF,TGTGCCAGCAGCTTGGGGGCGTGGTATGGCTACACCTTC,TRBV7-2,NA,TRBJ1-2,NA
CASSQDRNTGELFF,TGTGCCAGCTCGCAGGACAGGAACACCGGGGAGCTGTTTTTT,TRBV18,NA,TRBJ2-2,NA
CASSPPGGWPKNIQYF,TGTGCCAGTAGTCCCCCCGGGGGGTGGCCCAAAAACATTCAGTACTTC,TRBV19,NA,TRBJ2-4,TRBD2
CASSPRAPDTQYF,TGTGCCAGCTCACCACGGGCCCCAGATACGCAGTATTTT,TRBV18,NA,TRBJ2-3,NA
CASSLGTPNYNEQFF,TGTGCCAGCAGCTTGGGGACTCCTAACTACAATGAGCAGTTCTTC,TRBV5-5,NA,TRBJ2-1,NA
CASSLRGRETQYF,TGTGCCAGCAGCTTAAGGGGGCGCGAGACCCAGTACTTC,TRBV11-2,NA,TRBJ2-5,TRBD1
CASSRSTDTQYF,TGTGCCAGCAGTCGGAGCACAGATACGCAGTATTTT,TRBV27,NA,TRBJ2-3,NA
CASSPPAGNYGYTF,TGTGCCAGCAGCCCCCCGGCAGGTAACTATGGCTACACCTTC,TRBV9,NA,TRBJ1-2,NA
CASSTTGFEQYF,TGTGCCAGCAGCACAACAGGGTTCGAGCAGTACTTC,TRBV6-6,NA,TRBJ2-7,NA
CASSPVSGANVLTF,TGTGCCAGCAGTCCGGTCTCTGGGGCCAACGTCCTGACTTTC,TRBV28,NA,TRBJ2-6,NA
CASSVGLTGGNTIYF,TGTGCCAGCAGCGTAGGCCTAACAGGGGGAAACACCATATATTTT,TRBV9,NA,TRBJ1-3,NA